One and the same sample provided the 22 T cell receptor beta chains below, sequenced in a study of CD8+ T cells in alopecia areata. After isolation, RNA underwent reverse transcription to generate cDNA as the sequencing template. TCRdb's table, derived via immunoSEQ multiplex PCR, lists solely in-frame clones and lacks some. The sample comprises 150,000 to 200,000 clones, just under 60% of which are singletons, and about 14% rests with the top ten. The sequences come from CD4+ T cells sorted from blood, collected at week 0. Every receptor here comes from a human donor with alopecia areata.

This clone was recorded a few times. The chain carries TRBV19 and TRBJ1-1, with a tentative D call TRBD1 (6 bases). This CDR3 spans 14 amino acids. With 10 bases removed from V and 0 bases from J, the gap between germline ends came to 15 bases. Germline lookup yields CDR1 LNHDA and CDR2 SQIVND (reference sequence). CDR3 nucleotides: TGTGCCACCAAGGACAGACAGATGAACACTGAAGCTTTCTTT. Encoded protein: CATKDRQMNTEAFF.

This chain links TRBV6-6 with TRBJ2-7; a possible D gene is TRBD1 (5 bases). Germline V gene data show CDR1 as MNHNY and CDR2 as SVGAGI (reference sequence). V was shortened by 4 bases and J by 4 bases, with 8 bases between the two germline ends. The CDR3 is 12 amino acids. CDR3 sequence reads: CASSSQGYEQYF. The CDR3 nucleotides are TGTGCCAGCAGTTCCCAGGGTTACGAGCAGTACTTC.

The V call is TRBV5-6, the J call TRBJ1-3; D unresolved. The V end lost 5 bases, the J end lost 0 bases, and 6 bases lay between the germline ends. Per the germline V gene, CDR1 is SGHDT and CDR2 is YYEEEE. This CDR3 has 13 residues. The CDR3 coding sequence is TGTGCCAGCAGAAGCCTCTCTGGAAACACCATATATTTT. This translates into CASRSLSGNTIYF.

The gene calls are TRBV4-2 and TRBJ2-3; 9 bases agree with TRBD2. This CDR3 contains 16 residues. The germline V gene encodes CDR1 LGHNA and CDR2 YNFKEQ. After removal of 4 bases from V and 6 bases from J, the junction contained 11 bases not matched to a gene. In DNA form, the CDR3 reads TGTGCCAGCAGCCGCCAACTAGCGGGTGACCGGGATACGCAGTATTTT. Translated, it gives CASSRQLAGDRDTQYF.

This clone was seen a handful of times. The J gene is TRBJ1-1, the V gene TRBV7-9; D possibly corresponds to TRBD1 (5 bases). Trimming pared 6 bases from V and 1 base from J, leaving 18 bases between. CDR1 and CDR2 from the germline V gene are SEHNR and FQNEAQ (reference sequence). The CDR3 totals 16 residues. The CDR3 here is CASSLGTSAENTEAFF. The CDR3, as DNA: TGTGCCAGCAGTCTAGGGACTTCCGCGGAGAACACTGAAGCTTTCTTT.

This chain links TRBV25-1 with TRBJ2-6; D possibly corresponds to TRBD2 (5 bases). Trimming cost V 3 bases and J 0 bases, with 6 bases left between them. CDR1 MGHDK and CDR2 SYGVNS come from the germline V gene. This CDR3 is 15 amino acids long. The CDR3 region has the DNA TGTGCCAGCAGTGACGGGAACTCTGGGGCCAACGTCCTGACTTTC. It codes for CASSDGNSGANVLTF.

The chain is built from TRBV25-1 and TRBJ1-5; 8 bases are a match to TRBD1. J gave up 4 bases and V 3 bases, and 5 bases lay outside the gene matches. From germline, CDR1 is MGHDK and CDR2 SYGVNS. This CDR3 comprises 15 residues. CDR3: CASSELQGANQPQHF. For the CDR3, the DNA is TGTGCCAGCAGTGAGCTTCAGGGGGCGAATCAGCCCCAGCATTTT.

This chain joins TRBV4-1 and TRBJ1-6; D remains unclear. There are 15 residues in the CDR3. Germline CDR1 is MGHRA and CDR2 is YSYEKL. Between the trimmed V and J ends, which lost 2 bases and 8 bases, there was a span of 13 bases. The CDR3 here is CASSQRELIDSPLHF. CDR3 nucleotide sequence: TGCGCCAGCAGCCAAAGGGAACTTATCGATTCACCCCTCCACTTT.

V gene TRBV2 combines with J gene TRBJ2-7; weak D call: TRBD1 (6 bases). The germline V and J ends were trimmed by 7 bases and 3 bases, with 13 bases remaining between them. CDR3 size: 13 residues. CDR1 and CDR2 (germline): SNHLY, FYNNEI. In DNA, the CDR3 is TGTGCCAGCAATTGGGGACAAAACTACGAGCAGTACTTC. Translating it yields CASNWGQNYEQYF.

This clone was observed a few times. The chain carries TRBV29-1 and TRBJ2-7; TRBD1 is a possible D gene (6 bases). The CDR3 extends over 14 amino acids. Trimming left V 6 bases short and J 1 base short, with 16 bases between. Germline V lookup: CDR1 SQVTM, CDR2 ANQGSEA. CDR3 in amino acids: CSVNGQTGSYEQYF. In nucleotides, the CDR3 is TGCAGCGTAAATGGACAGACTGGTTCCTACGAGCAGTACTTC.

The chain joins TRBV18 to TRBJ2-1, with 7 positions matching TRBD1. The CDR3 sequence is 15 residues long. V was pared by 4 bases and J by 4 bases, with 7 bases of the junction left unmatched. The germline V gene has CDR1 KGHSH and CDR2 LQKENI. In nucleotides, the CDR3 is TGTGCCAGCTCACAACAGGGGCACCTATACAATGAGCAGTTCTTC. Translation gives CASSQQGHLYNEQFF.

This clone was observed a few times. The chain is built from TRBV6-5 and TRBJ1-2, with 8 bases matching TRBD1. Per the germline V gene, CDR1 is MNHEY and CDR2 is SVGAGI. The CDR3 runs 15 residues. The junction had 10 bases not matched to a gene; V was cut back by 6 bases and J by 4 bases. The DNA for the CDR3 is TGTGCCAGCAGCCGATGGGACAGGCGAATCTATGGCTACACCTTC. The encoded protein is CASSRWDRRIYGYTF.

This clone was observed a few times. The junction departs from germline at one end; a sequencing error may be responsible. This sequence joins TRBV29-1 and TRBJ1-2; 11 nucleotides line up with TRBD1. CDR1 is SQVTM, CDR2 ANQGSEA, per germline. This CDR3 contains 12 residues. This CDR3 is CSVGTGGDSAAF. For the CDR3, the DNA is TGCAGCGTGGGGACAGGGGGTGACTCGGCGGCCTTC.

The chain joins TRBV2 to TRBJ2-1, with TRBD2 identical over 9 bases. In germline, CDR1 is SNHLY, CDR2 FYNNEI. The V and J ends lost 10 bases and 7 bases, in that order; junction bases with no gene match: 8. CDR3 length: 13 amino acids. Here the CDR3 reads CAIGAGGMNEQFF. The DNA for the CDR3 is TGTGCCATCGGGGCGGGAGGGATGAATGAGCAGTTCTTC.

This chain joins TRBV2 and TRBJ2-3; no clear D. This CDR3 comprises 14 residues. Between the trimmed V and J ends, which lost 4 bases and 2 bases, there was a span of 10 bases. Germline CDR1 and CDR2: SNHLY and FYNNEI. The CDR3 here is CASSVSQHTDTQYF. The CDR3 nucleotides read TGTGCCAGCAGTGTAAGTCAGCACACAGATACGCAGTATTTT.

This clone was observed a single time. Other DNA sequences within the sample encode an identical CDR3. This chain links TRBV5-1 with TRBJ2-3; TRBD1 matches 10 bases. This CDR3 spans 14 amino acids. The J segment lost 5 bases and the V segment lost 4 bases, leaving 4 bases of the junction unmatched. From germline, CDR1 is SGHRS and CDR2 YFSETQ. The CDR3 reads CASSRDRGQDTQYF. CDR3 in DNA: TGCGCCAGCAGCCGGGACAGGGGACAAGATACGCAGTATTTT.

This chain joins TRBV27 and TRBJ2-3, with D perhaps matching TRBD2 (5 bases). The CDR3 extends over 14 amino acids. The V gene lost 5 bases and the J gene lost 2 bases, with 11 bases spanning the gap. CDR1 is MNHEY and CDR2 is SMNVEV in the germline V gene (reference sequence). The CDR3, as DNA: TGTGCCAGCAGTAGGAGCGGAAACACAGATACGCAGTATTTT. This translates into CASSRSGNTDTQYF.

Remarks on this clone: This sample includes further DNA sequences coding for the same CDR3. CDR3 amino acids: CAWSRGNQPQHF. The CDR3 coding sequence is TGTGCCTGGAGCAGGGGAAATCAGCCCCAGCATTTT. The rearrangement uses TRBV30 and TRBJ1-5, with D maybe TRBD1 (6 bases). Germline V gene data show CDR1 as GTSNPN and CDR2 as SVGIG (reference sequence). This CDR3 has 12 amino acids. Trimming took 3 bases from V and 4 from J, leaving 7 bases between them.

CDR3 in amino acids: CASNKDRYNEQFF. CDR3 sequence (DNA): TGTGCCAGCAACAAGGACAGATACAATGAGCAGTTCTTC. The chain couples TRBV2 to TRBJ2-1, with D possibly TRBD1 on 6 matching bases. Trimming took off 7 bases at V and 4 bases at J, with 11 bases between the two ends. The CDR3 extends over 13 amino acids. Germline V lookup: CDR1 SNHLY, CDR2 FYNNEI.

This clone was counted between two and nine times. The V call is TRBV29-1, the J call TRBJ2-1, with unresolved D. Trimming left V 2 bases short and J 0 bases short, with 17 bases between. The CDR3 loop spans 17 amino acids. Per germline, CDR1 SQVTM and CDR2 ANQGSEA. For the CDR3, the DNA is TGCAGCGTTGAACCTGGGCCACTACGGACCTCCTACAATGAGCAGTTCTTC. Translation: CSVEPGPLRTSYNEQFF.

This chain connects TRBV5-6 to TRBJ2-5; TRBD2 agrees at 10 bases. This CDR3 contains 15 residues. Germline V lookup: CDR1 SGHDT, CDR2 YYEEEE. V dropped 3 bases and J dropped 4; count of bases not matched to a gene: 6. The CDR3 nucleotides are TGTGCCAGCAGCTGGAGCGGGGGGGCAGGAGAGACCCAGTACTTC. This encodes CASSWSGGAGETQYF. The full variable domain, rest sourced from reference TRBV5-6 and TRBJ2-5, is DAGVTQSPTHLIKTRGQQVTLRCSPKSGHDTVSWYQQALGQGPQFIFQYYEEEERQRGNFPDRFSGHQFPNYSSELNVNALLLGDSALYLCASSWSGGAGETQYFGPGTRLLVL.

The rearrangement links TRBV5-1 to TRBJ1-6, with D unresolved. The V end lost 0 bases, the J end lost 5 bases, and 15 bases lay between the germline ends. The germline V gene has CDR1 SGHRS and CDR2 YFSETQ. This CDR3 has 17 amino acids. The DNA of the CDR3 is TGCGCCAGCAGCTTGGCCGGCTGGACGGACGATAATTCACCCCTCCACTTT. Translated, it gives CASSLAGWTDDNSPLHF.